This T cell receptor beta chain was obtained from a study of blood T cells in healthy people across ages. The study's findings and limits: Among long-lived donors, naive CD4+ cells were more numerous and diversity higher than in aged donors.

Every donor contributed around 10 milliliters of peripheral blood by blood draw. There are 15 residues in the CDR3. The junction had 7 bases not matched to a gene; V was cut back by 6 bases and J by 1 base. On this clonotype: Antigen unknown.

The use of a sample-barcoded 5' primer and a J-beta primer mix characterized a second PCR of roughly 6 to 11 cycles. Via MiXCR, TCRdb re-called the 5' RACE reads, giving one row per CDR3 protein. Of around 800,000 distinct CDR3 sequences listed, around 50% are singletons. J is TRBJ2-3 and V is TRBV12-3 or TRBV12-4; 7 bases align to TRBD1. Source material: blood. The sequence was obtained from an elderly man in good health. CDR3 in DNA: TGTGCCAGCAGGAAGGGGGCCGTTCGCACAGATACGCAGTATTTT. It is translated as CASRKGAVRTDTQYF.